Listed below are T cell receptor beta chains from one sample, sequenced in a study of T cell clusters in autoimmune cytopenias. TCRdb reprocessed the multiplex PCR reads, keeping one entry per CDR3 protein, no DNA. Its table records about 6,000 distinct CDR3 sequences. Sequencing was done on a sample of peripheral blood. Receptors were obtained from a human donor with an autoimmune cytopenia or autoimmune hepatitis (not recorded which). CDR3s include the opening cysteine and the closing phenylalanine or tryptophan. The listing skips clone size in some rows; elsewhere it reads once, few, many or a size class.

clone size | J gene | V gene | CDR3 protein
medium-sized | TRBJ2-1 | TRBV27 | CASSFRDTLGEQFF
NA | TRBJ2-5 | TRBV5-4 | CASRSRTGGAETQYF
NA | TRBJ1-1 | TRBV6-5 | CASSRPGANTEAFF
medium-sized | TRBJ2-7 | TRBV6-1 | CASSVPTEAYEQYF
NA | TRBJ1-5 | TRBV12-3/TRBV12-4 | CASSLRESNQPQHF
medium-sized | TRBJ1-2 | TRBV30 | CAWSVGQDYGYTF
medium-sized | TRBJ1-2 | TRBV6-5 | CASRGFRDRVPKPYGYTF
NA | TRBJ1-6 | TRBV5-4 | CASSLEVLVGTGGNSPLHF
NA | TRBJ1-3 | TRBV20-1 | CSATNSNLGNTIYF
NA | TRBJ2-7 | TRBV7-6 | CASSSSGGAGEQYF
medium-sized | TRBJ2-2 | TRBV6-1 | CASSPNYGTGLAGELFF
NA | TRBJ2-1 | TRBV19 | CASSIVDGSYNEQFF
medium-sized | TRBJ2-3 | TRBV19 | CASSMGLGGDTQYF
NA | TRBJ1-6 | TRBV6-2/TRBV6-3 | CASSTGQGAVSPLHF